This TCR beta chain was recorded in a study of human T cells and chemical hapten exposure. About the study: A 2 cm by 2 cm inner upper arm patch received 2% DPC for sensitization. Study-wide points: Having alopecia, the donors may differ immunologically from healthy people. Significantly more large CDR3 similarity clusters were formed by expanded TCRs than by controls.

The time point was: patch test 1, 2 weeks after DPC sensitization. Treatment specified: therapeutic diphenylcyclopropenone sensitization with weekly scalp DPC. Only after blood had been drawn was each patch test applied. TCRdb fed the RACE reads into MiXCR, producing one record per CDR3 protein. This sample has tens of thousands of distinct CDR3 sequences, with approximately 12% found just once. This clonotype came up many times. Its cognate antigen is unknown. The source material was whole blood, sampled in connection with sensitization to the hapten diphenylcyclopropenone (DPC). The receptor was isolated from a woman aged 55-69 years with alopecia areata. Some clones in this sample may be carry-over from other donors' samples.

CDR3 loop: CASSFSLARGGQNEQFF. The CDR3, as DNA: TGTGCCAGCAGCTTTAGTCTCGCGCGAGGGGGCCAGAATGAGCAGTTCTTC. This chain joins TRBV7-9 and TRBJ2-1; TRBD1 agrees at 7 bases. Germline V gene lookup returns CDR1 SEHNR and CDR2 FQNEAQ (reference sequence). The CDR3 loop spans 17 amino acids. Trimming at V came to 3 bases and at J to 7 bases, leaving 15 bases not matched to a gene.